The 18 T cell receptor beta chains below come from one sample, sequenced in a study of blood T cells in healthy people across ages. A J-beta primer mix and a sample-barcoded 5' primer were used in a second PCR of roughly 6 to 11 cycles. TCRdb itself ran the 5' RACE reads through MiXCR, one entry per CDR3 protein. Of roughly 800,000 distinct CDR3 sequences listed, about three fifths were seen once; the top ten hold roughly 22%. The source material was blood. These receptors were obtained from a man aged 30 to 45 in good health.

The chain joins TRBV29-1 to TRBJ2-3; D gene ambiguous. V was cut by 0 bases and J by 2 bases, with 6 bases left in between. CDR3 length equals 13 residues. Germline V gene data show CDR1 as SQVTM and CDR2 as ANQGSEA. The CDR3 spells CSVEDAVTDTQYF. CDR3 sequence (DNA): TGCAGCGTTGAAGATGCAGTCACAGATACGCAGTATTTT.

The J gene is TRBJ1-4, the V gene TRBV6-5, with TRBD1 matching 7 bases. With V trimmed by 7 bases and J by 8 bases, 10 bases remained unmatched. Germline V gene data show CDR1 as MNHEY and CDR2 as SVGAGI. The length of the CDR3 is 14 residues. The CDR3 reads CASNNGRGGEKLFF. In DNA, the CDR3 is TGTGCCAGCAATAACGGCAGGGGGGGCGAAAAACTGTTTTTT.

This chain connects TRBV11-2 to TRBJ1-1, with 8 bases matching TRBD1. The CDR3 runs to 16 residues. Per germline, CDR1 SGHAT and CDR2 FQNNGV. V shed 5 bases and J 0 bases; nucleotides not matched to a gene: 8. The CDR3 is CASSLRTGSVNTEAFF. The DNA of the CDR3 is TGTGCCAGCAGCCTCAGGACAGGGTCGGTGAACACTGAAGCTTTCTTT.

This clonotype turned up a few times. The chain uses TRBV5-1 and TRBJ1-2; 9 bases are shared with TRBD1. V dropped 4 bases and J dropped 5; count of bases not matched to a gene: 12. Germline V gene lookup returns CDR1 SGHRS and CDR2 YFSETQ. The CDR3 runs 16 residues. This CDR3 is CASSDRDRDLLYGYTF. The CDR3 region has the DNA TGCGCCAGCAGCGACCGGGACAGGGATCTTCTTTATGGCTACACCTTC. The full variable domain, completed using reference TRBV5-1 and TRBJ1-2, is KAGVTQTPRYLIKTRGQQVTLSCSPISGHRSVSWYQQTPGQGLQFLFEYFSETQRNKGNFPGRFSGRQFSNSRSEMNVSTLELGDSALYLCASSDRDRDLLYGYTFGSGTRLTVV.

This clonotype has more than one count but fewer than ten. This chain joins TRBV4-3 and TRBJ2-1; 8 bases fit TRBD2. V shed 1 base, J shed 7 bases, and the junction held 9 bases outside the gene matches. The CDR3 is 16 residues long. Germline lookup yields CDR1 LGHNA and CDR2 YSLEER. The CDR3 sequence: CASSQGVSGSRNEQFF. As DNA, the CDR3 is TGCGCCAGCAGCCAAGGCGTAAGCGGGAGTAGGAATGAGCAGTTCTTC.

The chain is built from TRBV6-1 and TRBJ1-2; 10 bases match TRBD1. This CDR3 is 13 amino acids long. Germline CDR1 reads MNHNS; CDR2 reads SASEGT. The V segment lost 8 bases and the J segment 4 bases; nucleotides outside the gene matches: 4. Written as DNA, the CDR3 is TGTGCCAGCCGGGACAGGGGAGTCTATGGCTACACCTTC. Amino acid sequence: CASRDRGVYGYTF.

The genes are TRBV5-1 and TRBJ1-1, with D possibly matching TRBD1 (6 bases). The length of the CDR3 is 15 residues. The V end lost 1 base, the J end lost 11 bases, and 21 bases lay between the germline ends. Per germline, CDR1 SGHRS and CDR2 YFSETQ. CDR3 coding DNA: TGCGCCAGCAGCTTGAATCCCGAGACAGGTAGAATGGCTTTCTTT. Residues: CASSLNPETGRMAFF. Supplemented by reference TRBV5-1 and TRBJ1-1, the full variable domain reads KAGVTQTPRYLIKTRGQQVTLSCSPISGHRSVSWYQQTPGQGLQFLFEYFSETQRNKGNFPGRFSGRQFSNSRSEMNVSTLELGDSALYLCASSLNPETGRMAFFGQGTRLTVV.

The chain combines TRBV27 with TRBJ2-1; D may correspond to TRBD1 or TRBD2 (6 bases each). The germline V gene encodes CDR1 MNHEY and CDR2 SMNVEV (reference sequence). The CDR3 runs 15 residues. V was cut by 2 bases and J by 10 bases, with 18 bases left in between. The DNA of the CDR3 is TGTGCCAGCAGTTTAGGGGGGCCTGGTTTCGGCGAGCAGTTCTTC. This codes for CASSLGGPGFGEQFF.

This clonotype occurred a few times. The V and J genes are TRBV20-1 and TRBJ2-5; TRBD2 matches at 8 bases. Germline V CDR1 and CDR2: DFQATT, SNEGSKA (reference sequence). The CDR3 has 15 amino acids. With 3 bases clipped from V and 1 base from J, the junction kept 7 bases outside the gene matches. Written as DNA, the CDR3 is TGCAGTGCTAGTTACGCGGGGGGACTCCAAGAGACCCAGTACTTC. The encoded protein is CSASYAGGLQETQYF.

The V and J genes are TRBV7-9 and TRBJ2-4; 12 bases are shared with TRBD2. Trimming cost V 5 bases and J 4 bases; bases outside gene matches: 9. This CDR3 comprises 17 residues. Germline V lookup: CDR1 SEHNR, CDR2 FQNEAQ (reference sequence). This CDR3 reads CASSLPTSGGEKNIQYF. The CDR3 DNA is TGTGCCAGCAGCCTACCGACTAGCGGGGGCGAAAAAAACATTCAGTACTTC.

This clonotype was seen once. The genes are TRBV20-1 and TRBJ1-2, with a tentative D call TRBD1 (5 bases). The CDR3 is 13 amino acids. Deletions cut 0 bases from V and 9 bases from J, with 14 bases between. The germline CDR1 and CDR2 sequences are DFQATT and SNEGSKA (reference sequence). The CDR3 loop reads CSARDQGRASYTF. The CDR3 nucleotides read TGCAGTGCTAGAGATCAAGGCAGGGCAAGCTACACCTTC.

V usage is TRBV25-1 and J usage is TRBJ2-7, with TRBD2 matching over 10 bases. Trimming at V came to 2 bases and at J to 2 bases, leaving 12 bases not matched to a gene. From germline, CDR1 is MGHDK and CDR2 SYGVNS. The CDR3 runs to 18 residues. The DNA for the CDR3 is TGTGCCAGCAGTGAAACCTACCCTACTAGCGGGGAAACCTACGAGCAGTACTTC. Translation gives CASSETYPTSGETYEQYF.

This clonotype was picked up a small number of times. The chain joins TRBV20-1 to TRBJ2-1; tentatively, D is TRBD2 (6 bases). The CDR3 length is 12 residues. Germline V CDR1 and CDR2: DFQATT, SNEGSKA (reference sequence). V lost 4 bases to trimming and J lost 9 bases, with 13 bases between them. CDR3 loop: CSANKISGEQFF. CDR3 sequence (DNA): TGCAGTGCTAACAAGATTAGCGGTGAGCAGTTCTTC.

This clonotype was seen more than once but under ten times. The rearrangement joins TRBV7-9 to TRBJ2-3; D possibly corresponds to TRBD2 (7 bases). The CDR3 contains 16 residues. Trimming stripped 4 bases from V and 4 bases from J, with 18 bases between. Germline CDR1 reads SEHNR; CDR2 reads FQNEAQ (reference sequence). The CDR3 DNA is TGTGCCAGCAGCTCAAGACGAGGGGGAGGGTCAGATACGCAGTATTTT. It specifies CASSSRRGGGSDTQYF.

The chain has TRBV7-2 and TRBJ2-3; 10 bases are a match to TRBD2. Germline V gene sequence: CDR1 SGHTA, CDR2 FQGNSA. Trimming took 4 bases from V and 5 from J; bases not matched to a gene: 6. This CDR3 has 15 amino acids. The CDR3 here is CASSSLAGAVDTQYF. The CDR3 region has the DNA TGTGCCAGCAGCTCTCTAGCGGGAGCGGTAGATACGCAGTATTTT.

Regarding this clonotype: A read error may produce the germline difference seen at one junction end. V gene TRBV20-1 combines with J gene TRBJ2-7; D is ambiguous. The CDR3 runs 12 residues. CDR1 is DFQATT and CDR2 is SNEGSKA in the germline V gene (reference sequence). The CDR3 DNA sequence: TGCAGTGCGAGAGGACCGACCTACGAGCAGTACTTC. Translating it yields CSARGPTYEQYF.

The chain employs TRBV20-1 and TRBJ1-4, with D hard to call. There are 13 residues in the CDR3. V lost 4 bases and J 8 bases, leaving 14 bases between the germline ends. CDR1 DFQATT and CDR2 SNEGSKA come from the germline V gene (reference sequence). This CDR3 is CSAMAGVAEKLFF. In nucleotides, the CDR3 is TGCAGTGCTATGGCGGGAGTCGCCGAAAAACTGTTTTTT.

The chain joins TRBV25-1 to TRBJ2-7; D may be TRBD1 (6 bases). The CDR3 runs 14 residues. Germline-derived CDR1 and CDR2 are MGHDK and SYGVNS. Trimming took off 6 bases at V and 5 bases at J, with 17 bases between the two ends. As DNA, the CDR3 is TGTGCCAGCAGCCTGACAGGCCCCCTTCACGAGCAGTACTTC. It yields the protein CASSLTGPLHEQYF.